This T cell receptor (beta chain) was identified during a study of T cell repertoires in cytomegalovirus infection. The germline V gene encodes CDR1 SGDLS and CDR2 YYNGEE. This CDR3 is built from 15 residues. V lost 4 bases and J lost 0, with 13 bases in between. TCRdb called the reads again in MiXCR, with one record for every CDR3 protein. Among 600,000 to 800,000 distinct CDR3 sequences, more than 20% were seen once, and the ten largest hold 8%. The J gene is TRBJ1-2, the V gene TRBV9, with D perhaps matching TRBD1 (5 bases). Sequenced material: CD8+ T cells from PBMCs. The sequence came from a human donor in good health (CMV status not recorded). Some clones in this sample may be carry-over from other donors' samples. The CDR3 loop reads CASSPGQLPNYGYTF. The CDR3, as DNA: TGTGCCAGCAGCCCCGGACAACTTCCTAACTATGGCTACACCTTC.